This T cell receptor (beta chain) was recorded in a study of control samples from healthy donors and cancer patients. Profiled with immunoSEQ multiplex PCR; TCRdb holds only in-frame clones, not every one. The sample includes approximately 190,000 clones, around 93% of them seen just once. Germline V lookup: CDR1 WSHSY, CDR2 SAAADI. The CDR3 is 13 residues long. V gave up 4 bases and J gave up 4 bases, with 7 bases separating them. Specimen: blood. The rearrangement links TRBV10-2 to TRBJ2-2, with D possibly matching TRBD2 (5 bases). The sequence was collected from a man aged 30 to 45 in good health. CDR3: CASSGGFTGELFF. The CDR3 coding sequence is TGCGCCAGCAGTGGAGGGTTCACCGGGGAGCTGTTTTTT.